The subject of this entry is one T cell receptor (beta chain). No antigen is known for it. V shed 2 bases and J shed 12 bases, with 19 bases lying between them. The CDR3 is 15 residues long. Germline CDR1 and CDR2: LNHDA and SQIVND (reference sequence). This sample was included in a study of T cell responses to AZD1222 COVID-19 vaccine. Study-level findings and limits: The peak T cell response came first, and repertoires were sampled only after it. Regions 160-218 and 743-854 held dominance among vaccine-associated CD4 TCRs, which spanned spike.

Measured with immunoSEQ multiplex PCR; TCRdb has only the in-frame clones, and not every one. The sample lists roughly 150,000 clones; approximately 90% were seen once. This receptor was obtained from an adult who received the AZD1222 COVID-19 vaccine. The specimen comprised peripheral blood, sampled 28 days after the second AZD1222 dose. This chain uses TRBV19 with TRBJ1-4; D is possibly TRBD1 (5 bases). DNA for the CDR3: TGTGCCAGTAGTATACTAGACAGTTACGGTGTGGAACTGTTTTTT. Translated: CASSILDSYGVELFF.